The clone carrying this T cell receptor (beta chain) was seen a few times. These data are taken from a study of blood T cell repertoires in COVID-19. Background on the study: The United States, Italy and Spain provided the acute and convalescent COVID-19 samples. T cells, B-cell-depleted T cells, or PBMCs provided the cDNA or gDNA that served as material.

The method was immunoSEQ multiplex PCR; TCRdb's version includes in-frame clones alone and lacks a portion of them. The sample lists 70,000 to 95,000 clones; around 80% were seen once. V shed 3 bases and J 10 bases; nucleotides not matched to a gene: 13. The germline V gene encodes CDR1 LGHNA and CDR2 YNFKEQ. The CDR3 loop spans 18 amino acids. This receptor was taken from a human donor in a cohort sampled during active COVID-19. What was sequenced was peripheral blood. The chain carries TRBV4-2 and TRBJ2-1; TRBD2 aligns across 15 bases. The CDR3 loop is CASSQTAGLAGGRGEQFF. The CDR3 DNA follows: TGTGCCAGCAGCCAGACCGCGGGACTAGCGGGGGGCCGGGGCGAGCAGTTCTTC.